This passage covers 12 T cell receptor beta chains from one sample sequenced in a study of blood T cell repertoires in COVID-19. Produced via immunoSEQ multiplex PCR; TCRdb's table is partial and in-frame only. The sample carries around 140,000 clones, over 75% recorded once. Sequencing was performed on peripheral blood. All receptors come from a man aged 55 to 70 with active or convalescent COVID-19.

The V call is TRBV10-2, the J call TRBJ2-3; TRBD1 might be the D (6 bases). The V and J ends lost 6 bases and 5 bases respectively, with 18 bases between them. The CDR3 covers 15 residues. The germline V gene has CDR1 WSHSY and CDR2 SAAADI. The CDR3 DNA reads TGCGCCAGCAGCGGGACATCAAGCGCGGTAGATACGCAGTATTTT. This codes for CASSGTSSAVDTQYF.

The chain is built from TRBV7-9 and TRBJ2-1; 8 bases fit TRBD2. The CDR3 sequence is 16 residues long. J was trimmed by 4 bases and V by 2 bases; bases with no gene match: 7. The V gene's germline CDR1 is SEHNR and CDR2 FQNEAQ (reference sequence). The CDR3 nucleotides are TGTGCCAGCAGCTTACTGTCTAGCGGGTTATACAATGAGCAGTTCTTC. The encoded protein is CASSLLSSGLYNEQFF.

This chain joins TRBV19 and TRBJ1-5; 9 bases agree with TRBD1. CDR3 length equals 17 residues. The trim removed 5 bases at V and 7 bases at J, leaving 15 bases unmatched. The germline gives CDR1 LNHDA, CDR2 SQIVND (reference sequence). The CDR3, as DNA: TGTGCCAGTAGTGAAGTCGGGACAGGGATTTCGGGACAGCCCCAGCATTTT. This encodes CASSEVGTGISGQPQHF. Combining the CDR3 with reference TRBV19 and TRBJ1-5 gives the whole variable domain DGGITQSPKYLFRKEGQNVTLSCEQNLNHDAMYWYRQDPGQGLRLIYYSQIVNDFQKGDIAEGYSVSREKKESFPLTVTSAQKNPTAFYLCASSEVGTGISGQPQHFGDGTRLSIL.

V gene TRBV28 combines with J gene TRBJ2-3; D is undetermined. This CDR3 is 12 amino acids long. Trimming took 3 bases from V and 3 from J, leaving 4 bases between them. Germline lookup yields CDR1 MDHEN and CDR2 SYDVKM. The CDR3 here is CASSFQTDTQYF. The CDR3 region has the DNA TGTGCCAGCAGTTTCCAGACAGATACGCAGTATTTT.

The chain employs TRBV24-1 and TRBJ1-2; 10 bases line up with TRBD1. There are 15 residues in the CDR3. Germline assignment: CDR1 KGHDR and CDR2 SFDVKD. J was trimmed by 4 bases and V by 4 bases; bases with no gene match: 5. The CDR3, as DNA: TGTGCCACCAGTGACTCCGGGACAGGGGCCTATGGCTACACCTTC. It translates to CATSDSGTGAYGYTF.

This chain connects TRBV19 to TRBJ1-2, with 8 bases lining up with TRBD1. CDR1 is LNHDA, CDR2 SQIVND, per germline (reference sequence). The CDR3 extends over 16 amino acids. Germline trimming cut 6 bases from V and 4 bases from J; bases unmatched to any gene: 13. CDR3 region: CASSQGAPPTLYGYTF. In DNA form, the CDR3 reads TGTGCCAGTAGCCAGGGGGCTCCACCGACCCTCTATGGCTACACCTTC.

The V and J genes are TRBV5-1 and TRBJ2-5; TRBD2 is a possible D gene (6 bases). The V and J ends lost 4 bases and 2 bases respectively, with 12 bases between them. The germline V gene encodes CDR1 SGHRS and CDR2 YFSETQ. The CDR3 covers 14 residues. The CDR3 region has the DNA TGCGCCAGCAGCAGGGACTCCCAGCAAGAGACCCAGTACTTC. It is translated as CASSRDSQQETQYF.

This chain links TRBV27 with TRBJ2-5; 9 bases match TRBD2. The CDR3 has 15 residues. Germline trimming cut 6 bases from V and 7 bases from J; bases unmatched to any gene: 12. Germline CDR1 and CDR2: MNHEY and SMNVEV (reference sequence). CDR3 residues: CASSRKGTSIPTQYF. DNA of the CDR3: TGTGCCAGCAGCCGGAAAGGGACTAGCATTCCGACCCAGTACTTC.

This clone came up once. The V gene is TRBV5-5, the J gene TRBJ1-4; D unclear. With 8 bases removed from V and 0 bases from J, the gap between germline ends came to 8 bases. The germline V gene has CDR1 SGHKS and CDR2 YYEKEE (reference sequence). There are 13 residues in the CDR3. The DNA of the CDR3 is TGTGCCAGTAATCCTGCAACTAATGAAAAACTGTTTTTT. Its protein is CASNPATNEKLFF.

This rearrangement joins TRBV19 to TRBJ2-7; perhaps TRBD1 as D (6 bases). The CDR3 is 14 amino acids. Trimming pared 5 bases from V and 3 bases from J, leaving 14 bases between. CDR1 is LNHDA, CDR2 SQIVND, per germline (reference sequence). The CDR3 region is CASSLRTDNYEQYF. The CDR3 nucleotides are TGTGCCAGTAGTCTCCGGACAGATAACTACGAGCAGTACTTC.

The V and J genes are TRBV4-2 and TRBJ2-3, with 8 bases fitting TRBD2. The CDR3 is 15 residues long. Germline CDR1 is LGHNA and CDR2 is YNFKEQ. The trim removed 4 bases at V and 4 bases at J, leaving 7 bases unmatched. CDR3 sequence: CASSRQAGEADTQYF. As DNA, the CDR3 is TGTGCCAGCAGCCGCCAAGCGGGAGAGGCAGATACGCAGTATTTT.

On this clone itself: Other DNA sequences in the same sample also yield this CDR3. The rearrangement uses TRBV11-2 and TRBJ2-7; 7 bases agree with TRBD2. J gave up 2 bases and V 1 base, and 5 bases lay outside the gene matches. The CDR3 totals 15 residues. Germline loops: CDR1 SGHAT, CDR2 FQNNGV. The CDR3 sequence is CASSLGASGTYEQYF. CDR3 coding DNA: TGTGCCAGCAGCTTAGGGGCTAGCGGAACCTACGAGCAGTACTTC.